The T cell receptor beta chain under discussion was sequenced for a study of OX40 agonist ivuxolimab in advanced cancers. About the research overall: Ivuxolimab, an agonist antibody against OX40 (CD134), was given to patients.

TCRdb's copy holds only in-frame clones and misses some; the assay was immunoSEQ multiplex PCR. The data show about 100,000 clones, 94% seen once. Blood sampling took place at baseline, cycle 4 day 1, and cycle 7 day 1. The germline V gene encodes CDR1 LNHDA and CDR2 SQIVND (reference sequence). The ends lost 6 bases at V and 4 bases at J; junction bases unmatched: 13. The CDR3 has 17 amino acids. Notes on the study in general: Both CD4+ and CD8+ T cell populations in blood had undergone clonal expansion by week 6 at 0.1 to 3.0 mg/kg.

On this clone: Its antigen remains unknown.

This clonotype originated in an adult with an advanced solid tumor such as melanoma, head and neck, liver or kidney cancer. The sequencing used CD4+ or CD8+ T cells sorted from blood, collected in a trial of the OX40 agonist ivuxolimab. The rearrangement joins TRBV19 to TRBJ1-5, with 9 bases lining up with TRBD1. The CDR3 coding sequence is TGTGCCAGTAGCCTCGGGACAGGGTATTGGGATAATCAGCCCCAGCATTTT. It translates to CASSLGTGYWDNQPQHF.